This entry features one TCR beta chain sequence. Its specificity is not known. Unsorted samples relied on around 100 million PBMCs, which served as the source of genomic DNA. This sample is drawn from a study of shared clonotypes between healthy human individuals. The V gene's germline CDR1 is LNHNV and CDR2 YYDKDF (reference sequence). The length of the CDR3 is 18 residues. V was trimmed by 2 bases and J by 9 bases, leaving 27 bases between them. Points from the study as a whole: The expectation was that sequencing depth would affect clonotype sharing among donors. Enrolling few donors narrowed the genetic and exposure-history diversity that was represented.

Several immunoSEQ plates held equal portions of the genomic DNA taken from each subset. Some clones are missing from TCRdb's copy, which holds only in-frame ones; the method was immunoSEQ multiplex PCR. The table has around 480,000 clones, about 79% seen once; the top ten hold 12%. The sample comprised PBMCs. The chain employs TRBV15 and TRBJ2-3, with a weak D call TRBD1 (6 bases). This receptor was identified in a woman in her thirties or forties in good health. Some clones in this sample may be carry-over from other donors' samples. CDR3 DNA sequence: TGTGCCACCAGCAGAACCCACCCTAACAGGGTTACACAGGAGACGCAGTATTTT. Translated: CATSRTHPNRVTQETQYF.